Shown below are 27 T cell receptor beta chains from a single sample sequenced in a study of somatic mutations in cytotoxic T cells in rheumatoid arthritis. Some clones are missing from TCRdb's copy, which holds only in-frame ones; the method was immunoSEQ multiplex PCR. The sample shows approximately 14,000 clones, just under 75% of them seen only once. The sample comprised CD8+ T cells sorted from blood. The source is an adult with rheumatoid arthritis.

In this sample, this clone turned up a few times. This chain uses TRBV15 with TRBJ2-7, with 7 bases lining up with TRBD2. Germline trimming cut 6 bases from V and 2 bases from J; bases unmatched to any gene: 4. This CDR3 is 13 amino acids long. Germline values: CDR1 LNHNV, CDR2 YYDKDF (reference sequence). The CDR3 reads CATRVAGTYEQYF. The CDR3 nucleotides read TGTGCCACCAGAGTAGCGGGTACCTACGAGCAGTACTTC.

CDR3 DNA: TGTGCCAGCAGTTCAAGCGGCCAGTACGAGCAGTACTTC. It yields the protein CASSSSGQYEQYF. The rearrangement uses TRBV28 and TRBJ2-7; D possibly corresponds to TRBD2 (5 bases). Per the germline V gene, CDR1 is MDHEN and CDR2 is SYDVKM. The CDR3 has 13 amino acids. Trimming pared 4 bases from V and 4 bases from J, leaving 11 bases between. Using reference TRBV28 and TRBJ2-7 for the parts outside the CDR3, the full variable domain is DVKVTQSSRYLVKRTGEKVFLECVQDMDHENMFWYRQDPGLGLRLIYFSYDVKMKEKGDIPEGYSVSREKKERFSLILESASTNQTSMYLCASSSSGQYEQYFGPGTRLTVT.

This clone was seen a single time. V is TRBV7-2 and J is TRBJ2-7, with TRBD1 matching over 11 bases. V lost 1 base, J lost 3 bases, and 5 bases stayed unmatched. The CDR3 is made up of 16 amino acids. Germline assignment: CDR1 SGHTA and CDR2 FQGNSA. CDR3 in amino acids: CASSLGSGTGGYEQYF. The CDR3 bases are TGTGCCAGCAGCTTAGGATCCGGGACAGGGGGCTACGAGCAGTACTTC.

The chain joins TRBV7-6 to TRBJ2-1; 10 nucleotides agree with TRBD2. This CDR3 has 19 amino acids. Trimming removed 2 bases from V and 4 bases from J; junction bases left unmatched: 14. From germline, CDR1 is SGHVS and CDR2 FNYEAQ. The DNA for the CDR3 is TGTGCCAGCAGCTTACGGGCTAGCGGGGGAGACGAAAGGTACAATGAGCAGTTCTTC. Translated: CASSLRASGGDERYNEQFF.

This clone occurred once. In nucleotides, the CDR3 is TGTGCCAGCAGCTTAGCGATAGGAGGGGCTGCCTCCTACGAGCAGTACTTC. It is translated as CASSLAIGGAASYEQYF. The chain recombines TRBV7-9 with TRBJ2-7; TRBD2 might be the D (6 bases). The CDR3 covers 17 residues. Germline V gene lookup returns CDR1 SEHNR and CDR2 FQNEAQ (reference sequence). Trimming removed 0 bases at V and 0 bases at J, with 15 bases between.

This rearrangement joins TRBV6-5 to TRBJ2-3; D possibly corresponds to TRBD2 (5 bases). V lost 6 bases and J 4 bases, leaving 17 bases between the germline ends. The V gene's germline CDR1 is MNHEY and CDR2 SVGAGI. This CDR3 region has 15 residues. The CDR3 is CASRSTGEGADTQYF. CDR3 in DNA: TGTGCCAGCAGGTCAACCGGGGAAGGCGCAGATACGCAGTATTTT.

This chain connects TRBV11-3 to TRBJ2-1, with a tentative D call TRBD2 (5 bases). V was trimmed by 2 bases and J by 7 bases, leaving 15 bases between them. The CDR3 covers 15 residues. Germline CDR1 SGHNT, CDR2 YENEEA. As DNA, the CDR3 is TGTGCCAGCAGCTTATGGGGTGGGAGTGGGAATGAGCAGTTCTTC. It translates to CASSLWGGSGNEQFF.

The chain links TRBV2 to TRBJ2-5; 7 nucleotides align to TRBD2. After removal of 4 bases from V and 0 bases from J, the junction contained 14 bases not matched to a gene. The CDR3 contains 18 residues. Germline V gene data show CDR1 as SNHLY and CDR2 as FYNNEI. The CDR3 loop is CASSARHPSGLYQETQYF. CDR3 nucleotide sequence: TGTGCCAGCAGTGCCCGCCATCCTAGCGGACTGTACCAAGAGACCCAGTACTTC.

This clone has a handful of counts. The J gene is TRBJ2-7, the V gene TRBV5-6; D perhaps matches TRBD1 (6 bases). The CDR3 covers 14 residues. The V end lost 2 bases, the J end lost 0 bases, and 9 bases lay between the germline ends. Per germline, CDR1 SGHDT and CDR2 YYEEEE. The CDR3, as DNA: TGTGCCAGCAGCTTCGGGACACCCTCCTACGAGCAGTACTTC. Translation: CASSFGTPSYEQYF.

The gene calls are TRBV27 and TRBJ1-2, with unresolved D. Looked up from germline, CDR1 is MNHEY and CDR2 is SMNVEV (reference sequence). This CDR3 spans 17 amino acids. The V gene lost 5 bases and the J gene lost 5 bases, with 24 bases spanning the gap. CDR3 sequence reads: CASSPTPNHILQYGYTF. CDR3 sequence (DNA): TGTGCCAGCAGTCCTACACCTAATCATATCCTTCAGTATGGCTACACCTTC.

The V gene is TRBV4-1, the J gene TRBJ2-7, with D possibly TRBD2 on 5 matching bases. This CDR3 is built from 13 residues. Trimming removed 3 bases from V and 0 bases from J, with 6 bases in between. CDR1 and CDR2 (germline): MGHRA, YSYEKL. CDR3 DNA sequence: TGCGCCAGCAGCCATGGGAGCTCCTACGAGCAGTACTTC. Translating gives CASSHGSSYEQYF.

The rearrangement joins TRBV27 to TRBJ2-7; 13 bases agree with TRBD2. V was clipped by 0 bases and J by 7 bases; unmatched bases: 3. This CDR3 is 15 amino acids long. Per germline, CDR1 MNHEY and CDR2 SMNVEV (reference sequence). CDR3 region: CASSLSTSGRAEQYF. The DNA of the CDR3 is TGTGCCAGCAGTTTATCTACTAGCGGGAGGGCGGAGCAGTACTTC.

This rearrangement joins TRBV5-4 to TRBJ2-7, with TRBD1 as a possible D gene (6 bases). V was cut by 5 bases and J by 2 bases, with 14 bases left in between. CDR1 is SGHNT, CDR2 YYREEE, per germline (reference sequence). The CDR3 is 14 residues long. The CDR3 loop reads CASSGGGLAYEQYF. Written as DNA, the CDR3 is TGTGCCAGCAGTGGGGGCGGACTCGCCTACGAGCAGTACTTC.

V is TRBV4-1 and J is TRBJ2-5; TRBD2 matches 11 bases. Per the germline V gene, CDR1 is MGHRA and CDR2 is YSYEKL. The CDR3 runs 16 residues. The ends lost 0 bases at V and 3 bases at J; junction bases unmatched: 3. Written as DNA, the CDR3 is TGCGCCAGCAGCCAAGATCTAGCGGGAGGAGAAGAGACCCAGTACTTC. Translation gives CASSQDLAGGEETQYF.

The chain links TRBV6-1 to TRBJ2-4; maybe TRBD2 (6 bases). This CDR3 has 13 amino acids. V lost 8 bases, J lost 5 bases, and 13 bases lay in between. Germline V gives CDR1 MNHNS, CDR2 SASEGT. CDR3 in DNA: TGTGCCAGCTCTCCGGGGGTCGAAAACATTCAGTACTTC. This gives the protein CASSPGVENIQYF.

V gene TRBV27 combines with J gene TRBJ2-7; tentatively, D is TRBD1 (6 bases). Looked up from germline, CDR1 is MNHEY and CDR2 is SMNVEV (reference sequence). The V and J ends lost 6 bases and 0 bases respectively, with 9 bases between them. The CDR3 runs to 13 residues. CDR3 sequence: CASSKDSSYEQYF. The CDR3 coding sequence is TGTGCCAGCAGCAAGGACAGCTCCTACGAGCAGTACTTC.

The rearrangement links TRBV9 to TRBJ1-2, with D possibly TRBD1 on 6 matching bases. Trimming pared 0 bases from V and 4 bases from J, leaving 16 bases between. CDR3 length equals 16 residues. Germline lookup yields CDR1 SGDLS and CDR2 YYNGEE. The CDR3 is CASSVDTSGEGYGYTF. In DNA, the CDR3 is TGTGCCAGCAGCGTAGACACTTCAGGGGAAGGCTATGGCTACACCTTC. Full variable domain (remainder filled in from reference TRBV9 and TRBJ1-2): DSGVTQTPKHLITATGQRVTLRCSPRSGDLSVYWYQQSLDQGLQFLIQYYNGEERAKGNILERFSAQQFPDLHSELNLSSLELGDSALYFCASSVDTSGEGYGYTFGSGTRLTVV.

V gene TRBV27 combines with J gene TRBJ1-1, with D unresolved. Trimming shortened V by 2 bases and J by 1 base, and 5 bases separated the two germline ends. This CDR3 comprises 13 residues. Germline V lookup: CDR1 MNHEY, CDR2 SMNVEV (reference sequence). The DNA for the CDR3 is TGTGCCAGCAGTTTAGGGGAGAACACTGAAGCTTTCTTT. As protein: CASSLGENTEAFF.

The chain combines TRBV29-1 with TRBJ2-1, with D possibly TRBD2 on 6 matching bases. CDR1 is SQVTM, CDR2 ANQGSEA, per germline. V dropped 6 bases and J dropped 9 bases, with 24 bases sitting between them. This CDR3 is 15 amino acids long. The CDR3 spells CSVPFWGERGTEQFF. In nucleotides, the CDR3 is TGCAGCGTGCCGTTTTGGGGAGAACGGGGGACTGAGCAGTTCTTC.

The gene calls are TRBV19 and TRBJ2-2; 7 nucleotides agree with TRBD2. Germline V gives CDR1 LNHDA, CDR2 SQIVND (reference sequence). V trimming: 6 bases; J trimming: 4 bases; junction bases outside the gene matches: 5. The CDR3 has 14 residues. CDR3 sequence (DNA): TGTGCCAGTAGCAGGCCGGGGGGCACCGGGGAGCTGTTTTTT. As protein: CASSRPGGTGELFF.

This clone was recorded a few times. J is TRBJ1-4 and V is TRBV4-2, with D possibly matching TRBD1 (5 bases). V gave up 3 bases and J gave up 3 bases, with 14 bases separating them. This CDR3 is built from 16 residues. From germline, CDR1 is LGHNA and CDR2 YNFKEQ. The CDR3 DNA is TGTGCCAGCAGCCAGGCCCAGGGTGAGGCTAATGAAAAACTGTTTTTT. This sequence encodes CASSQAQGEANEKLFF.

The chain employs TRBV4-1 and TRBJ2-2, with D possibly being TRBD1 (7 bases). Trimming pared 2 bases from V and 8 bases from J, leaving 12 bases between. There are 14 residues in the CDR3. Germline assignment: CDR1 MGHRA and CDR2 YSYEKL. The DNA for the CDR3 is TGCGCCAGCAGCCAACGACAGGGAGGTGGGGAGCTGTTTTTT. Translated, it gives CASSQRQGGGELFF.

This clone came up a few times. The CDR3 DNA sequence: TGCGCCAGCAGAACAGGGTGGGGTTCTAGGGAGACCCAGTACTTC. Translating gives CASRTGWGSRETQYF. The chain employs TRBV10-2 and TRBJ2-5; possibly TRBD1 for D (6 bases). The length of the CDR3 is 15 residues. CDR1 and CDR2 (germline): WSHSY, SAAADI. Trimming stripped 6 bases from V and 5 bases from J, with 19 bases between.

This clone has just one count. The chain recombines TRBV30 with TRBJ2-1, with D maybe TRBD2 (5 bases). Trimming removed 2 bases from V and 4 bases from J, with 12 bases in between. The CDR3 runs 14 residues. Germline V CDR1 and CDR2: GTSNPN, SVGIG (reference sequence). CDR3 DNA: TGTGCCTGGAGTTCGGACTCCCAGTACAATGAGCAGTTCTTC. This sequence encodes CAWSSDSQYNEQFF.

The J gene is TRBJ1-5, the V gene TRBV15; a possible D gene is TRBD1 (5 bases). V dropped 0 bases and J dropped 6 bases, with 9 bases sitting between them. Germline V gene lookup returns CDR1 LNHNV and CDR2 YYDKDF (reference sequence). This CDR3 spans 14 amino acids. As DNA, the CDR3 is TGTGCCACCAGCAGAGACAGGGACGGTCAGCCCCAGCATTTT. Translating it yields CATSRDRDGQPQHF.

The V call is TRBV6-6, the J call TRBJ2-3; a weak D match, TRBD2 (6 bases). V was shortened by 2 bases and J by 4 bases, with 13 bases between the two germline ends. This CDR3 spans 15 amino acids. Per the germline V gene, CDR1 is MNHNY and CDR2 is SVGAGI (reference sequence). DNA of the CDR3: TGTGCCAGCAGTTACCAGGCGGGGAGCGCAGATACGCAGTATTTT. It specifies CASSYQAGSADTQYF.

V is TRBV27 and J is TRBJ2-5; 8 bases agree with TRBD1. Trimming took 4 bases from V and 5 from J; bases not matched to a gene: 6. CDR1 is MNHEY and CDR2 is SMNVEV in the germline V gene (reference sequence). This CDR3 comprises 14 residues. The CDR3 bases are TGTGCCAGCAGTTCGGACAGGGACGGCGAGACCCAGTACTTC. Translated, it gives CASSSDRDGETQYF.